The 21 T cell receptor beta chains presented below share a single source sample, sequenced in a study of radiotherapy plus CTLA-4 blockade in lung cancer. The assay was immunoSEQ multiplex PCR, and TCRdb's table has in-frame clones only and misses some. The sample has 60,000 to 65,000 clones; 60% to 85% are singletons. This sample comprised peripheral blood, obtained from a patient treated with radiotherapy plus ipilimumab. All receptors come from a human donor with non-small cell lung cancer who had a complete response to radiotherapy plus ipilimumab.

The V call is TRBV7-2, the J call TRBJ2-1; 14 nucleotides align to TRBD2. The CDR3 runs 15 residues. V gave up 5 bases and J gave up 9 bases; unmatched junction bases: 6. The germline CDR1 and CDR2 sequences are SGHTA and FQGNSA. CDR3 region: CASSPGTSGRLEQFF. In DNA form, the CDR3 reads TGTGCCAGCAGCCCCGGGACTAGCGGGAGACTTGAGCAGTTCTTC.

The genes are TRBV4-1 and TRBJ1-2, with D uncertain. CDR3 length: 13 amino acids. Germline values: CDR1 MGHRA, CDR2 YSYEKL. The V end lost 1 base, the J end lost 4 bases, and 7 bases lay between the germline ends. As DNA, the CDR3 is TGCGCCAGCAGCCAAGGGACGGTCTATGGCTACACCTTC. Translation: CASSQGTVYGYTF.

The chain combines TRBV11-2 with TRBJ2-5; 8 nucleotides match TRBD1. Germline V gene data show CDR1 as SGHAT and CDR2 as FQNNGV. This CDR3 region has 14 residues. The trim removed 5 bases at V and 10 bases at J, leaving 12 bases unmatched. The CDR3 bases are TGTGCCAGCAGCCAGACAGGGGTTAATTGGGGCCAGTACTTC. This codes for CASSQTGVNWGQYF.

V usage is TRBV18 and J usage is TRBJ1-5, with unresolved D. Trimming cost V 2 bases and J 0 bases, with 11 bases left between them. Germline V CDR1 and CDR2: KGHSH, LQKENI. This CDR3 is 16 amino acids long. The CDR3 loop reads CASSPTADYSNQPQHF. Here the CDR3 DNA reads TGTGCCAGCTCACCAACGGCAGACTATAGCAATCAGCCCCAGCATTTT.

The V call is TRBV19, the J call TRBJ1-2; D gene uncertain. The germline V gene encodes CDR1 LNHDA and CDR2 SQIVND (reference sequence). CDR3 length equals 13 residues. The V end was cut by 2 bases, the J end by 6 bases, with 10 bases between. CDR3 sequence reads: CASSIQDRHGYTF. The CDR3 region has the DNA TGTGCCAGTAGTATACAGGATCGGCATGGCTACACCTTC.

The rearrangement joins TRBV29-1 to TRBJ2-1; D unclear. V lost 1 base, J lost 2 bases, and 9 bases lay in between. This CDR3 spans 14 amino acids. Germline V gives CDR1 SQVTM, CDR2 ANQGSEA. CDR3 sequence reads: CSVEGRTTYNEQFF. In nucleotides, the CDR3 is TGCAGCGTTGAAGGCAGGACCACCTACAATGAGCAGTTCTTC.

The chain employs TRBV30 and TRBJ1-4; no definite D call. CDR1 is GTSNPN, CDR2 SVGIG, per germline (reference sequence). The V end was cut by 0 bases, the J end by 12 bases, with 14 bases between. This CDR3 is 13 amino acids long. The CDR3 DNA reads TGTGCCTGGAGTGTATCGCGGGAATTTGAACTGTTTTTT. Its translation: CAWSVSREFELFF.

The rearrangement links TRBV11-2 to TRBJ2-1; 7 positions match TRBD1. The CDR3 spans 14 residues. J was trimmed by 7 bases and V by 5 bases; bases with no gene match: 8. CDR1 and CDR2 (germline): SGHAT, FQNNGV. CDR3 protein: CASSPQDRANEQFF. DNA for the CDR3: TGTGCCAGCAGCCCCCAAGACAGGGCGAATGAGCAGTTCTTC.

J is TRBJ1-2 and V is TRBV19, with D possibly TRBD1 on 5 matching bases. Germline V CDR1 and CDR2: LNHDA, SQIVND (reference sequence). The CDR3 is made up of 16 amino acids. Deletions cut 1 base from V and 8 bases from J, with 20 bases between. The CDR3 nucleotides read TGTGCCAGTAGTATAGCCCCCGGACACAGGACGGACGGCTACACCTTC. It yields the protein CASSIAPGHRTDGYTF.

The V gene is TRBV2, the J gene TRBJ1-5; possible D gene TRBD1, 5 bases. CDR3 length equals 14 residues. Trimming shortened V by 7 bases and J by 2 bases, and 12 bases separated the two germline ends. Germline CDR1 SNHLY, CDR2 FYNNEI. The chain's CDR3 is CASTREKGNQPQHF. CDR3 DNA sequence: TGTGCCAGCACCAGGGAAAAAGGCAATCAGCCCCAGCATTTT.

The CDR3 sequence is CASSFGSGGDTQYF. CDR3 bases: TGTGCCAGCAGCTTTGGCAGCGGAGGCGATACGCAGTATTTT. The chain combines TRBV7-8 with TRBJ2-3; D may be TRBD2 (5 bases). V was pared by 3 bases and J by 6 bases, with 13 bases between. Germline lookup yields CDR1 SGHVS and CDR2 FQNEAQ. The CDR3 extends over 14 amino acids.

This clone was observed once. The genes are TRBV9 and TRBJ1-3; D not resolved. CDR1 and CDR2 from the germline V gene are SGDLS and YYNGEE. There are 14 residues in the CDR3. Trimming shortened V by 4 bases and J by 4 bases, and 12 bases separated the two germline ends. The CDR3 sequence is CASSPLAGGNTIYF. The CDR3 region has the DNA TGTGCCAGCAGCCCTCTCGCCGGAGGAAACACCATATATTTT.

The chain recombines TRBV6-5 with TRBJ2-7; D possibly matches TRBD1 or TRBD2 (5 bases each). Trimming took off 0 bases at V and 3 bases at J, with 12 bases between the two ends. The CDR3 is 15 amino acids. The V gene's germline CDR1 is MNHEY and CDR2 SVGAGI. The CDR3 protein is CASSYSAGAVYEQYF. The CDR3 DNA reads TGTGCCAGCAGTTACTCTGCCGGGGCAGTCTACGAGCAGTACTTC.

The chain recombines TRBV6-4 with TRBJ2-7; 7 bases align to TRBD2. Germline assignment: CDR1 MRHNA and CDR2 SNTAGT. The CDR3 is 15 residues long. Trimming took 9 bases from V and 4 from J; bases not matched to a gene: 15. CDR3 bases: TGTGCCAGGACCGTCGGCGGCGGGAGTATTTACGAGCAGTACGTC. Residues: CARTVGGGSIYEQYV.

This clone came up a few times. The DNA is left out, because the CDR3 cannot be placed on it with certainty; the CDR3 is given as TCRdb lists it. The CDR3 loop is CASSLVFGQGATF. The V and J genes are TRBV5-5 and TRBJ1-2; the table calls TRBD1, which could not be checked here. The CDR3 adds up to 13 amino acids, both ends counted. Germline V gene sequence: CDR1 SGHKS, CDR2 YYEKEE (reference sequence).

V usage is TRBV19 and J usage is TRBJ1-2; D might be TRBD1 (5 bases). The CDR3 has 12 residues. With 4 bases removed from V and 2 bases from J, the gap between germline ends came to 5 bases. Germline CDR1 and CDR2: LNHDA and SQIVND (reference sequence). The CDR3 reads CASSRQNYGYTF. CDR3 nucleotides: TGTGCCAGTAGTAGACAGAACTATGGCTACACCTTC.

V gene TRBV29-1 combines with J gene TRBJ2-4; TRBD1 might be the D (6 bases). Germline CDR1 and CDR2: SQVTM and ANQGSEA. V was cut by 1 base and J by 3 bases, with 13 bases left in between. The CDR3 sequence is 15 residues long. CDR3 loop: CSVEVGRGGKNIQYF. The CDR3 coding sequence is TGCAGCGTTGAAGTGGGCAGGGGCGGCAAAAACATTCAGTACTTC.

CDR3 sequence: CASSLGGDYGYTF. The CDR3 DNA follows: TGCGCCAGCAGCTTGGGTGGAGACTATGGCTACACCTTC. V usage is TRBV5-1 and J usage is TRBJ1-2, with unresolved D. The CDR3 spans 13 residues. V was cut by 0 bases and J by 3 bases, with 6 bases left in between. Looked up from germline, CDR1 is SGHRS and CDR2 is YFSETQ.

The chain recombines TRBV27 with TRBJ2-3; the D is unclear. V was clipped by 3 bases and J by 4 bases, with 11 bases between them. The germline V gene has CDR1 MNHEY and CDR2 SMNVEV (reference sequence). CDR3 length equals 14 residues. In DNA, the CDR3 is TGTGCCAGCAGTTTGACGGGCCTCTCAGATACGCAGTATTTT. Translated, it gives CASSLTGLSDTQYF.

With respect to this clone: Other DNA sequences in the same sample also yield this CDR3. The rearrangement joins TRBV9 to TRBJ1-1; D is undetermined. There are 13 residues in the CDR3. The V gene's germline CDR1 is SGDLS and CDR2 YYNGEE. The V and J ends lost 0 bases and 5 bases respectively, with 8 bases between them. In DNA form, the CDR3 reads TGTGCCAGCAGCGTAGAACAGACGACTGAAGCTTTCTTT. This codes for CASSVEQTTEAFF.

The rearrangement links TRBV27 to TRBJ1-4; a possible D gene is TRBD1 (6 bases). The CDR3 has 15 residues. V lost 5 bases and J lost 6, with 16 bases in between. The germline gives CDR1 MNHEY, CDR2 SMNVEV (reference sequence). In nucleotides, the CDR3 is TGTGCCAGCAGTCCTTACAGGGCAGCGGATGAAAAACTGTTTTTT. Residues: CASSPYRAADEKLFF. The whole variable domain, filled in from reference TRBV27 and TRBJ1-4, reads EAQVTQNPRYLITVTGKKLTVTCSQNMNHEYMSWYRQDPGLGLRQIYYSMNVEVTDKGDVPEGYKVSRKEKRNFPLILESPSPNQTSLYFCASSPYRAADEKLFFGSGTQLSVL.